The clone carrying this TCR beta chain has more than one count but fewer than ten. Antigen unknown. TCRdb reprocessed the reads with MiXCR, giving one entry per CDR3 protein. The table lists 500,000 to 600,000 distinct CDR3 sequences, 16% of them singletons. V shed 7 bases and J shed 8 bases, with 15 bases lying between them. Germline V gene lookup returns CDR1 SGDLS and CDR2 YYNGEE. The CDR3 runs to 12 residues. This record belongs to a study of T cell repertoires in cytomegalovirus infection. For the study at large: The public TCR beta signatures pointed to both CMV infection and matching HLA type.

General study points: The study found HLA-C-restricted CMV-specific TCR beta clonotypes dominating the ex vivo response. Carriers of CMV and the relevant HLA type were discriminated by public TCR beta frequency.

What was sequenced was CD8+ T cells from PBMCs. This receptor was taken from a human donor in good health (CMV status not recorded). Some clones in this sample may be carry-over from other donors' samples. The rearrangement links TRBV9 to TRBJ1-2; D is perhaps TRBD1 (6 bases). The DNA of the CDR3 is TGTGCCAGCGAGTCGGGGGCCGAAGGCTACACCTTC. It is translated as CASESGAEGYTF.